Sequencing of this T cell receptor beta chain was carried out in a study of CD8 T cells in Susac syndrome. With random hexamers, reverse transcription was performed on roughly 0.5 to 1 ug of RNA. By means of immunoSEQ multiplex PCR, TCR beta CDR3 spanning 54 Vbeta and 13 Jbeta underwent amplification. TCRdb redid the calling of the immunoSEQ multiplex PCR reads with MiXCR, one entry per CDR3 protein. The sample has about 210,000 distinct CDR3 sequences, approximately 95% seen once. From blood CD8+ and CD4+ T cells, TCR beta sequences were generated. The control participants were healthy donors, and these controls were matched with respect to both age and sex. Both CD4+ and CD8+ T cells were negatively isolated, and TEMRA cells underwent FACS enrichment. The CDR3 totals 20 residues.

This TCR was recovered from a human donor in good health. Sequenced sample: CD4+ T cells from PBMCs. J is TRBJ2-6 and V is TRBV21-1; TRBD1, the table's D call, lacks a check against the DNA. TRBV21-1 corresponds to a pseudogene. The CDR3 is CASSLPTEAFLNSGANVLTF. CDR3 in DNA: TGTGCCAGCAGCTTACCGACAGAAGCCTTTCTTAATTCCGGGGCCAACGTCCTGACTTTC.